The 4 T cell receptor beta chains in this list originate from one sample, sequenced in a study of T-cell memory formation after mild COVID-19. MiXCR, applied by TCRdb to the 5' RACE reads, yields one record per CDR3 protein. The data hold about 110,000 distinct CDR3 sequences, with approximately 14% observed a single time. Sequencing input: PBMCs or a T cell subset sorted from them (not recorded which). These receptors originate from a man aged 18 to 29 who had mild COVID-19 (a few samples of this study predate the infection). Cell type and time point are not known.

This clonotype has just a few counts. This chain connects TRBV5-1 to TRBJ2-3, with D maybe TRBD2 (7 bases). Germline CDR1 is SGHRS and CDR2 is YFSETQ. CDR3 length: 16 residues. The V end was cut by 4 bases, the J end by 2 bases, with 17 bases between. The CDR3 sequence: CASSPLRGGLTDTQYF. CDR3 coding DNA: TGCGCCAGCAGCCCCTTGAGGGGGGGGCTCACAGATACGCAGTATTTT.

The V gene is TRBV2, the J gene TRBJ2-2; D might be TRBD1 (6 bases). CDR3 length: 15 amino acids. The germline V gene has CDR1 SNHLY and CDR2 FYNNEI. V was pared by 7 bases and J by 3 bases, with 15 bases between. The CDR3 here is CASNSIGGDTGELFF. CDR3 DNA sequence: TGTGCCAGCAACTCTATAGGGGGAGACACCGGGGAGCTGTTTTTT.

This sequence joins TRBV12-3 or TRBV12-4 and TRBJ2-3; D uncertain. Trimming took 10 bases from V and 3 from J, leaving 8 bases between them. The CDR3 length is 11 residues. The CDR3 reads CATLGTDTQYF. As DNA, the CDR3 is TGTGCCACCCTGGGGACAGATACGCAGTATTTT.

The chain recombines TRBV7-9 with TRBJ1-2; 8 nucleotides align to TRBD1. The CDR3 runs to 15 residues. Germline values: CDR1 SEHNR, CDR2 FQNEAQ (reference sequence). J gave up 7 bases and V 0 bases, and 7 bases lay outside the gene matches. This CDR3 is CASSLALQGGAGYTF. In DNA, the CDR3 is TGTGCCAGCAGCTTAGCTCTACAGGGGGGGGCTGGCTACACCTTC.